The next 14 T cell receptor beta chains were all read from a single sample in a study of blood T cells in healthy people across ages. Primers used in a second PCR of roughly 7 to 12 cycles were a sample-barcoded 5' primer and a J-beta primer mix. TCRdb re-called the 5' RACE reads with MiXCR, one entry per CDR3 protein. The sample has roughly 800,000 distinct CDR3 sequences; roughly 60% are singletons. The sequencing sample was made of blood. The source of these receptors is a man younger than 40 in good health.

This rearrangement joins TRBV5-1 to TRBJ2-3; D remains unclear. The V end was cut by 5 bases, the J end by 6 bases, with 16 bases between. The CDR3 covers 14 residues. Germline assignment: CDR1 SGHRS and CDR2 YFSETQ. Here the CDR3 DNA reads TGCGCCAGCAGTCGTGCTAATGTCGCGGATACGCAGTATTTT. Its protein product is CASSRANVADTQYF.

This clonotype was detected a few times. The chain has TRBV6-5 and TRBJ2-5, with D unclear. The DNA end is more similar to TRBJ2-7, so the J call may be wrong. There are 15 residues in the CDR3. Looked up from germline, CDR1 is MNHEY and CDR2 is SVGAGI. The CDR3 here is CASSYSSPSYYEQYF. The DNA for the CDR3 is TGTGCCAGCAGTTACTCTTCGCCGTCTTACTACGAGCAGTACTTC.

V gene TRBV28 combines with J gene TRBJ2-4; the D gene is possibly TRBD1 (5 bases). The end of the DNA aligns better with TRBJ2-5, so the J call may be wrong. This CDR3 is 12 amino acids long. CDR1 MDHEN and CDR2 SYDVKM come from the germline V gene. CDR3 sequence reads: CASNPRQETQYF. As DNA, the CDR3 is TGTGCCAGCAACCCTAGACAGGAGACCCAGTACTTC.

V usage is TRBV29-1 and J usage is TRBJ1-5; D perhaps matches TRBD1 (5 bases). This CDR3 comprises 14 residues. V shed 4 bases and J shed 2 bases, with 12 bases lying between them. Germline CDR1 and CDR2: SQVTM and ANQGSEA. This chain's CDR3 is CSVAEGIGNQPQHF. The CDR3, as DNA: TGCAGCGTTGCGGAGGGGATAGGCAATCAGCCCCAGCATTTT.

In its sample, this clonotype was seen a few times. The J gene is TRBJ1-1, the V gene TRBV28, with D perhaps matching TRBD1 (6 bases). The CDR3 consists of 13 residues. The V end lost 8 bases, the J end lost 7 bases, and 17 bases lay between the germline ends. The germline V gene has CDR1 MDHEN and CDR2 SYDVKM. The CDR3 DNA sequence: TGTGCCAGCTTTAGGGGACATAACGGTGAAGCTTTCTTT. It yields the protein CASFRGHNGEAFF.

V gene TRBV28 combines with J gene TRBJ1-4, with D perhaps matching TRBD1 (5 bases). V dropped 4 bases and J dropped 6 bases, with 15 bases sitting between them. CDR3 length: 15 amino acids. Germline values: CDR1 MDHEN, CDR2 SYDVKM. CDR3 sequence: CASSSAGLGDEKLFF. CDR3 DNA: TGTGCCAGCAGTTCGGCCGGGTTGGGGGATGAAAAACTGTTTTTT.

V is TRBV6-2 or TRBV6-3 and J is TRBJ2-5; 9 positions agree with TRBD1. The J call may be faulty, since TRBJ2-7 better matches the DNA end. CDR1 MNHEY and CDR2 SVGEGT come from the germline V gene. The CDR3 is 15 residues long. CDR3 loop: CASTPENRGQREQYF. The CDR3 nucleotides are TGTGCCAGCACCCCGGAAAACAGGGGGCAGCGCGAGCAGTACTTC.

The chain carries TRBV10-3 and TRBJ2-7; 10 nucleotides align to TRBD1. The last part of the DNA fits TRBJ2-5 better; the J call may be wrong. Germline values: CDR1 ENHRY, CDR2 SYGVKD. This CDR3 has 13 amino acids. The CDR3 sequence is CAISGTGARTQYF. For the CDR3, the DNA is TGTGCCATCTCCGGGACAGGGGCCAGGACCCAGTACTTC.

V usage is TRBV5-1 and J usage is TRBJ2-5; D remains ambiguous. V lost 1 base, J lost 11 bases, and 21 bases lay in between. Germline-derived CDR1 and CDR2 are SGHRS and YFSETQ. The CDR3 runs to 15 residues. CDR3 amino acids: CASSLRSGSYNEQYF. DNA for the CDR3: TGCGCCAGCAGCTTGCGTTCTGGCAGCTACAATGAGCAGTACTTC.

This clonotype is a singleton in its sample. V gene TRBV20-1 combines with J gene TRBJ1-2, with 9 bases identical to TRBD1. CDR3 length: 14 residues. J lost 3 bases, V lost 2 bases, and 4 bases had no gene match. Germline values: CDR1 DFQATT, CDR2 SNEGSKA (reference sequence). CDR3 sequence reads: CSARTDRGDYGYTF. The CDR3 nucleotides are TGCAGTGCTAGAACGGACAGGGGCGACTATGGCTACACCTTC.

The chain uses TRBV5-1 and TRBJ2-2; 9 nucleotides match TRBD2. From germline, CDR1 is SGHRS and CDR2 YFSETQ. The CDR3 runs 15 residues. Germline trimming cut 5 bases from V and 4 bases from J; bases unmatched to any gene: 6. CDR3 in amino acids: CASRPAGGLTGELFF. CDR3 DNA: TGCGCCAGCAGACCAGCGGGGGGCCTCACCGGGGAGCTGTTTTTT. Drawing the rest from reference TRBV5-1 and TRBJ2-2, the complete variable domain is KAGVTQTPRYLIKTRGQQVTLSCSPISGHRSVSWYQQTPGQGLQFLFEYFSETQRNKGNFPGRFSGRQFSNSRSEMNVSTLELGDSALYLCASRPAGGLTGELFFGEGSRLTVL.

CDR3 DNA sequence: TGCAGTGCTACCTTGACAACTAGCACAGATACGCAGTATTTT. This codes for CSATLTTSTDTQYF. The V and J genes are TRBV20-1 and TRBJ2-3; D is ambiguous. V was cut by 4 bases and J by 0 bases, with 11 bases left in between. The germline V gene encodes CDR1 DFQATT and CDR2 SNEGSKA (reference sequence). This CDR3 is 14 amino acids long.

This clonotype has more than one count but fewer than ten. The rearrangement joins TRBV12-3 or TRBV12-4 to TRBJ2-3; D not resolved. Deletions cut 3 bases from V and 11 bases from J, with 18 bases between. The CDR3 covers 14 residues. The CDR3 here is CASSFRVSADVQYF. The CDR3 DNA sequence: TGTGCCAGCAGTTTCAGAGTGAGCGCAGATGTGCAGTATTTT.

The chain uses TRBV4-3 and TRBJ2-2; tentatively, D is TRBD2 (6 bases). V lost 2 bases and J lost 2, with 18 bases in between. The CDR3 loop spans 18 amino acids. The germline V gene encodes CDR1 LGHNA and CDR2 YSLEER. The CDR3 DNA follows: TGCGCCAGCAGCCAACCACTAGCCGAAGGGTCCAACACCGGGGAGCTGTTTTTT. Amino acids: CASSQPLAEGSNTGELFF.